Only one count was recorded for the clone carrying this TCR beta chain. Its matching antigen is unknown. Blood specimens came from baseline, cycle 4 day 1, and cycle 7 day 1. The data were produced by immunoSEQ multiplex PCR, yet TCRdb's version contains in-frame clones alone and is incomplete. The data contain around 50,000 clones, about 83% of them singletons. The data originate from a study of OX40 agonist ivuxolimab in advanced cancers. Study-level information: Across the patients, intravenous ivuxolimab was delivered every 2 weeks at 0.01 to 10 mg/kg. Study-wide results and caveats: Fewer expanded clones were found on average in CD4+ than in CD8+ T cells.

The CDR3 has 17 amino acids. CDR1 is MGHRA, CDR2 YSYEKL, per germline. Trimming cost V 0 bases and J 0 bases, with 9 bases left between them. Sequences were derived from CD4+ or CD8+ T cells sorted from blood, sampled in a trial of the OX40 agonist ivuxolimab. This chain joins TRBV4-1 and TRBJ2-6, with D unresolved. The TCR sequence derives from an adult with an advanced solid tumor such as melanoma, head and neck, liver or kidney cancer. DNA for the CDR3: TGCGCCAGCAGCCAAGACTCAGCTCCCTCTGGGGCCAACGTCCTGACTTTC. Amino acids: CASSQDSAPSGANVLTF.